This T cell receptor beta chain is drawn from a study of blood T cell repertoires in COVID-19. At the level of the study: Samples taken during acute and convalescent COVID-19 were collected in the United States, Italy and Spain. PBMCs, B-cell-depleted T cells, or T cells were the source of the cDNA or gDNA that made up the material.

This CDR3 has 13 residues. Germline loops: CDR1 MNHEY, CDR2 SMNVEV (reference sequence). Trimming took 10 bases from V and 1 from J; bases not matched to a gene: 3. How the authors handled the data: Cell counts per sample came from amplifying reference gene primers. Assay used: immunoSEQ multiplex PCR; TCRdb lists only in-frame clones, some missing. The D gene and trimming were derived from the DNA, and the V and J assignments and clone size from that table. This sample carries 100,000 or so clones, over 75% of them seen once, and the ten largest clones take around 4.3%. The source material was peripheral blood. V gene TRBV27 combines with J gene TRBJ2-2; TRBD1 aligns across 7 bases. The clonotype comes from a man between 45 and 60 years old with acute or convalescent COVID-19. In nucleotides, the CDR3 is TGTGCCACCCGGACAGGGAACACCGGGGAGCTGTTTTTT. Protein: CATRTGNTGELFF.